The 10 T cell receptor beta chains given below trace back to one sample, sequenced in a study of shared clonotypes between healthy human individuals. Sequencing was performed with immunoSEQ multiplex PCR; in TCRdb, only in-frame clones are kept and a portion is missing. Here the sample spans about 2.3 million clones, 90% to 95% being singletons. Sequencing used naive CD4+ T cells from PBMCs. Subset noted: CD45RA+ positively selected. The receptors were gathered from a man aged 18 to 35 in good health. Some clones in this sample may be carry-over from other donors' samples.

This clone was counted only a few times. The chain has TRBV6-5 and TRBJ1-2; D is unresolved. This CDR3 region has 11 residues. V lost 6 bases to trimming and J lost 8 bases, with 10 bases between them. Per the germline V gene, CDR1 is MNHEY and CDR2 is SVGAGI. Written as DNA, the CDR3 is TGTGCCAGCAGGGACTTAAGGGGCTACACCTTC. This encodes CASRDLRGYTF.

Worth noting for this clone: Other DNA sequences of this sample code for an identical CDR3. This chain uses TRBV5-4 with TRBJ2-5; perhaps TRBD2 as D (5 bases). This CDR3 contains 11 residues. CDR1 is SGHNT and CDR2 is YYREEE in the germline V gene (reference sequence). The V and J ends lost 4 bases and 5 bases respectively, with 6 bases between them. CDR3: CASSRGETQYF. Written as DNA, the CDR3 is TGTGCCAGCAGCCGCGGGGAGACCCAGTACTTC.

The chain uses TRBV5-1 and TRBJ2-4; 7 nucleotides match TRBD1. The CDR3 sequence is 14 residues long. Germline loops: CDR1 SGHRS, CDR2 YFSETQ. V shed 4 bases and J 5 bases; nucleotides not matched to a gene: 6. The CDR3 nucleotides read TGCGCCAGCAGCAGCACAGGGGTCCAAAACATTCAGTACTTC. Amino acid sequence: CASSSTGVQNIQYF.

The chain carries TRBV6-5 and TRBJ2-7; D possibly uses TRBD1 or TRBD2 (5 bases each). Germline-derived CDR1 and CDR2 are MNHEY and SVGAGI. V was pared by 3 bases and J by 4 bases, with 13 bases between. The CDR3 is 14 residues long. The CDR3 spells CASSYNEGLYEQYF. The CDR3 DNA reads as TGTGCCAGCAGTTATAATGAGGGGCTTTACGAGCAGTACTTC.

V and J are TRBV7-9 and TRBJ1-1; no firm D call. This CDR3 has 13 residues. The V gene lost 5 bases and the J gene lost 1 base, with 8 bases spanning the gap. Germline V gives CDR1 SEHNR, CDR2 FQNEAQ (reference sequence). Written as DNA, the CDR3 is TGTGCCAGCAGCCCGCTGGGGAACACTGAAGCTTTCTTT. It specifies CASSPLGNTEAFF.

The chain combines TRBV5-6 with TRBJ2-4; tentative D call: TRBD2 (6 bases). This CDR3 region has 13 residues. V was pared by 0 bases and J by 9 bases, with 10 bases between. Germline V gene lookup returns CDR1 SGHDT and CDR2 YYEEEE. CDR3: CASSLVSAGIQYF. CDR3 bases: TGTGCCAGCAGCTTGGTCTCAGCGGGCATTCAGTACTTC.

V and J are TRBV30 and TRBJ2-2; D gene uncertain. The CDR3 length is 14 residues. V was cut by 1 base and J by 0 bases, with 6 bases left in between. In germline, CDR1 is GTSNPN, CDR2 SVGIG (reference sequence). As DNA, the CDR3 is TGTGCCTGGAGTGGAGGTTCGAACACCGGGGAGCTGTTTTTT. This translates into CAWSGGSNTGELFF.

The V call is TRBV7-9, the J call TRBJ1-1; D unclear. The CDR3 loop spans 14 amino acids. Trimming shortened V by 5 bases and J by 7 bases, and 17 bases separated the two germline ends. The germline CDR1 and CDR2 sequences are SEHNR and FQNEAQ (reference sequence). This CDR3 is CASSPRSDAGEAFF. CDR3 bases: TGTGCCAGCAGCCCCCGGTCCGACGCTGGTGAAGCTTTCTTT.

As concerns this clone: The identical CDR3 is also encoded by other nucleotide sequences in the sample. The chain couples TRBV7-9 to TRBJ2-1, with D maybe TRBD2 (6 bases). Per the germline V gene, CDR1 is SEHNR and CDR2 is FQNEAQ (reference sequence). Trimming pared 5 bases from V and 0 bases from J, leaving 11 bases between. The CDR3 has 15 residues. DNA of the CDR3: TGTGCCAGCAGCCCATTGGGGGGCTCCTACAATGAGCAGTTCTTC. Encoded protein: CASSPLGGSYNEQFF. Using reference TRBV7-9 and TRBJ2-1 for the parts outside the CDR3, the full variable domain is DTGVSQNPRHKITKRGQNVTFRCDPISEHNRLYWYRQTLGQGPEFLTYFQNEAQLEKSRLLSDRFSAERPKGSFSTLEIQRTEQGDSAMYLCASSPLGGSYNEQFFGPGTRLTVL.

The chain uses TRBV7-6 and TRBJ2-2; D call uncertain. The CDR3 is 15 amino acids. Trimming pared 5 bases from V and 4 bases from J, leaving 14 bases between. The germline gives CDR1 SGHVS, CDR2 FNYEAQ. DNA for the CDR3: TGTGCCAGCAGCCCCTTTGTTGGGGTCACCGGGGAGCTGTTTTTT. It is translated as CASSPFVGVTGELFF.